This is a list of T cell receptor beta chains from one sample in a study of T-cell reconstitution after alpha-beta-depleted transplantation in children. TCRdb redid the calling of the PCR reads with MiXCR, one entry per CDR3 protein. The table has roughly 500,000 distinct CDR3 sequences, about 10% seen once. The specimen comprised PBMCs, sampled before TCRalphabeta/CD19-depleted stem cell transplant. The receptors originated from a child aged 2 to 10 with inherited bone marrow failure, due to receive a stem cell transplant. Both conserved end residues are part of each CDR3. D genes are given only for firm matches. Where a row states a size, it is once, few, many or the class of an expanded clone; other rows omit it.

V gene	J gene	D gene	clone size	CDR3 protein	CDR3 DNA
TRBV24-1	TRBJ2-1	TRBD2	-	CATSDRGLASYNEQFF	TGTGCCACCAGTGATCGGGGACTAGCTTCTTACAATGAGCAGTTCTTC
TRBV28	TRBJ2-5	-	many	CASRGLYQETQYF	TGTGCCAGCAGGGGACTTTATCAAGAGACCCAGTACTTC
TRBV20-1	TRBJ1-3	TRBD1	few	CSASAGGRGNTIYF	TGCAGTGCTAGCGCAGGGGGAAGGGGAAACACCATATATTTT
TRBV5-1	TRBJ2-5	TRBD2	many	CASSGGLAYMTGTQYF	TGCGCCAGCAGCGGGGGACTAGCGTATATGACAGGGACCCAGTACTTC
TRBV12-5	TRBJ1-1	-	many	CASGPDSRTDIMNTEAFF	TGTGCTAGTGGTCCCGACTCAAGGACAGACATCATGAACACTGAAGCTTTCTTT
TRBV25-1	TRBJ1-2	-	-	CASSEGIADGYTF	TGTGCCAGCAGTGAAGGCATCGCCGATGGCTACACCTTC
TRBV28	TRBJ1-6	-	-	CASMVYGNSPLHF	TGTGCCAGCATGGTATACGGGAATTCACCCCTCCACTTT
TRBV29-1	TRBJ2-3	TRBD1	many	CSVEITGGTDTQYF	TGCAGCGTTGAAATCACAGGGGGCACAGATACGCAGTATTTT
TRBV5-1	TRBJ2-1	TRBD2	many	CASSGGLALNEQFF	TGCGCCAGCAGCGGAGGACTAGCCCTAAATGAGCAGTTCTTC
TRBV4-2	TRBJ2-5	TRBD2	many	CASSLAAGVSTQYF	TGTGCCAGCAGCCTCGCAGCGGGGGTCTCGACCCAGTACTTC
TRBV18	TRBJ2-7	-	many	CASSPDTYEQYF	TGTGCCAGCAGTCCTGACACCTACGAGCAGTACTTC
TRBV24-1	TRBJ1-1	-	many	CATRGRGQNTEAFF	TGTGCCACCCGTGGCAGGGGACAGAACACTGAAGCTTTCTTT
TRBV4-2	TRBJ2-1	-	many	CASSQGQEEVSYNEQFF	TGTGCCAGCAGCCAAGGGCAAGAAGAAGTGTCCTACAATGAGCAGTTCTTC